These 21 T cell receptor beta chains were all obtained from the same sample, sequenced in a study of cytomegalovirus exposure and HLA in healthy donors. With 60 Vbeta and 13 Jbeta primers, the PCR was carried out. Clones were read by immunoSEQ multiplex PCR, and TCRdb kept only the in-frame ones, dropping some. The data show around 160,000 clones, with roughly four fifths seen just once and 0.95% to 1.1% held by the top ten. Sequencing was performed on PBMCs. These TCRs come from a woman between 40 and 55 years old in good health and CMV-seronegative.

The rearrangement joins TRBV5-4 to TRBJ2-2; 7 bases fit TRBD1. Per germline, CDR1 SGHNT and CDR2 YYREEE (reference sequence). This CDR3 is built from 16 residues. Trimming took 5 bases from V and 2 from J; bases not matched to a gene: 9. The CDR3 here is CASRSGTDANTGELFF. Here the CDR3 DNA reads TGTGCCAGCAGGTCCGGGACAGACGCTAACACCGGGGAGCTGTTTTTT.

In this sample, this clone turned up a few times. V gene TRBV30 combines with J gene TRBJ2-5; 11 positions agree with TRBD2. V gave up 4 bases and J gave up 3 bases; unmatched junction bases: 10. Germline lookup yields CDR1 GTSNPN and CDR2 SVGIG (reference sequence). This CDR3 has 16 residues. The CDR3 DNA is TGTGCCTGGACTGCTTGGGGTAGCGGGAGGGAAGAGACCCAGTACTTC. This encodes CAWTAWGSGREETQYF.

The V call is TRBV19, the J call TRBJ1-2, with D maybe TRBD1 (6 bases). Germline V gives CDR1 LNHDA, CDR2 SQIVND (reference sequence). CDR3 length: 17 amino acids. V was shortened by 7 bases and J by 6 bases, with 27 bases between the two germline ends. CDR3 in amino acids: CASTVTHRARGLDGYTF. The CDR3 coding sequence is TGTGCCAGTACGGTGACCCACCGGGCCAGGGGTTTAGATGGCTACACCTTC.

The V and J genes are TRBV11-2 and TRBJ2-3; 8 nucleotides agree with TRBD2. The junction had 9 bases not matched to a gene; V was cut back by 4 bases and J by 0 bases. Germline assignment: CDR1 SGHAT and CDR2 FQNNGV. CDR3 length equals 17 residues. CDR3 sequence: CASSSRTSPLSTDTQYF. CDR3 sequence (DNA): TGTGCCAGCAGCTCCCGGACTAGCCCCCTTAGCACAGATACGCAGTATTTT.

This sequence joins TRBV5-1 and TRBJ2-1, with 9 bases that match TRBD1. After removal of 4 bases from V and 5 bases from J, the junction contained 10 bases not matched to a gene. This CDR3 is 16 amino acids long. Germline CDR1 SGHRS, CDR2 YFSETQ. The CDR3 coding sequence is TGCGCCAGCAGCCAGCAGGGGACAGGGTTAAACAATGAGCAGTTCTTC. Amino acid sequence: CASSQQGTGLNNEQFF.

The CDR3 region has the DNA TGTGCCAGCAGCGTAGGGCTAGCGGAAACCGGGGAGCTGTTTTTT. Translated: CASSVGLAETGELFF. This chain links TRBV9 with TRBJ2-2, with 7 positions matching TRBD2. Germline V gene lookup returns CDR1 SGDLS and CDR2 YYNGEE. V shed 0 bases, J shed 5 bases, and the junction held 4 bases outside the gene matches. The CDR3 is made up of 15 amino acids.

The chain links TRBV5-6 to TRBJ1-4, with D possibly being TRBD1 (5 bases). This CDR3 region has 15 residues. Trimming cost V 5 bases and J 2 bases, with 13 bases left between them. From germline, CDR1 is SGHDT and CDR2 YYEEEE. CDR3 sequence: CASSSQGMTNEKLFF. The DNA of the CDR3 is TGTGCCAGCAGTTCCCAGGGAATGACTAATGAAAAACTGTTTTTT.

The chain recombines TRBV18 with TRBJ1-1, with D maybe TRBD1 (5 bases). Germline lookup yields CDR1 KGHSH and CDR2 LQKENI. CDR3 length equals 14 residues. Trimming stripped 3 bases from V and 4 bases from J, with 12 bases between. CDR3 DNA: TGTGCCAGCTCACCGGGGCAGTGGCTCACTGAAGCTTTCTTT. It yields the protein CASSPGQWLTEAFF.

V and J are TRBV2 and TRBJ2-1, with a tentative D call TRBD1 (5 bases). The CDR3 has 15 residues. Germline CDR1 reads SNHLY; CDR2 reads FYNNEI. V shed 7 bases and J shed 5 bases, with 18 bases lying between them. The CDR3 loop is CASNSVGTGNNEQFF. In DNA, the CDR3 is TGTGCCAGCAACTCGGTTGGAACAGGTAACAATGAGCAGTTCTTC.

The chain links TRBV5-1 to TRBJ1-2, with 10 bases aligning to TRBD1. The CDR3 totals 15 residues. CDR1 and CDR2 from the germline V gene are SGHRS and YFSETQ. J was trimmed by 6 bases and V by 4 bases; bases with no gene match: 9. CDR3 protein: CASSPRQGTGDGYTF. For the CDR3, the DNA is TGCGCCAGCAGCCCCCGCCAAGGGACAGGGGATGGCTACACCTTC.

This sequence joins TRBV27 and TRBJ2-7; the D gene is possibly TRBD1 (5 bases). CDR3 size: 14 residues. Trimming stripped 4 bases from V and 9 bases from J, with 19 bases between. The germline CDR1 and CDR2 sequences are MNHEY and SMNVEV (reference sequence). CDR3 sequence (DNA): TGTGCCAGCAGTTCCCCCGGCCTAGGGGTTCGGCAGTACTTC. Translating gives CASSSPGLGVRQYF.

V and J are TRBV29-1 and TRBJ1-3, with D possibly being TRBD1 (6 bases). Trimming removed 6 bases at V and 2 bases at J, with 11 bases between. This CDR3 has 13 amino acids. Germline CDR1 reads SQVTM; CDR2 reads ANQGSEA. The CDR3 nucleotides read TGCAGCGTACAGGGCCCACCTGGAAACACCATATATTTT. Its protein is CSVQGPPGNTIYF.

This chain links TRBV11-2 with TRBJ1-5; 10 nucleotides match TRBD1. The trim removed 3 bases at V and 5 bases at J, leaving 4 bases unmatched. This CDR3 comprises 15 residues. Germline assignment: CDR1 SGHAT and CDR2 FQNNGV. The CDR3 is CASSFGTGVHQPQHF. The CDR3, as DNA: TGTGCCAGCAGCTTTGGGACAGGGGTCCATCAGCCCCAGCATTTT.

This chain joins TRBV28 and TRBJ2-7; 7 bases line up with TRBD1. There are 14 residues in the CDR3. V lost 5 bases, J lost 0 bases, and 4 bases stayed unmatched. The germline V gene encodes CDR1 MDHEN and CDR2 SYDVKM. CDR3 protein: CASSAGTVSYEQYF. The CDR3 region has the DNA TGTGCCAGCAGTGCCGGGACAGTCTCCTACGAGCAGTACTTC.

The chain recombines TRBV2 with TRBJ2-1; 15 bases match TRBD2. The germline V gene has CDR1 SNHLY and CDR2 FYNNEI. The CDR3 is made up of 17 amino acids. J gave up 9 bases and V 4 bases, and 10 bases lay outside the gene matches. The CDR3 loop reads CASSVGPGLAGGSEQFF. The CDR3 nucleotides read TGTGCCAGCAGTGTTGGCCCCGGACTAGCGGGAGGGTCTGAGCAGTTCTTC.

The V and J genes are TRBV2 and TRBJ1-2; 8 positions agree with TRBD1. V was pared by 1 base and J by 10 bases, with 5 bases of the junction left unmatched. Per the germline V gene, CDR1 is SNHLY and CDR2 is FYNNEI. The CDR3 is made up of 13 amino acids. DNA of the CDR3: TGTGCCAGCAGTGAAGAGTCAGGGGGCGTCTACACCTTC. As protein: CASSEESGGVYTF.

The rearrangement uses TRBV28 and TRBJ2-7; TRBD2 matches 7 bases. The V segment lost 10 bases and the J segment 0 bases; nucleotides outside the gene matches: 9. This CDR3 is 14 amino acids long. Germline loops: CDR1 MDHEN, CDR2 SYDVKM. Here the CDR3 reads CATSGGWDSYEQYF. CDR3 DNA sequence: TGTGCCACTTCGGGGGGTTGGGACTCCTACGAGCAGTACTTC.

This clone was picked up a small number of times. V gene TRBV25-1 combines with J gene TRBJ2-2; D possibly corresponds to TRBD1 (6 bases). With 1 base removed from V and 7 bases from J, the gap between germline ends came to 13 bases. Germline V gives CDR1 MGHDK, CDR2 SYGVNS. The CDR3 contains 15 residues. This chain's CDR3 is CASSESRRRGGELFF. CDR3 DNA: TGTGCCAGCAGTGAATCTCGGCGCAGGGGCGGGGAGCTGTTTTTT.

This chain joins TRBV6-1 and TRBJ1-5; D is ambiguous. V shed 6 bases and J shed 4 bases, with 4 bases lying between them. CDR3 length: 11 residues. CDR1 is MNHNS, CDR2 SASEGT, per germline. The DNA for the CDR3 is TGTGCCAGCAGGTCAAATCAGCCCCAGCATTTT. Protein sequence: CASRSNQPQHF.

V gene TRBV18 combines with J gene TRBJ2-7; 9 bases match TRBD2. The germline CDR1 and CDR2 sequences are KGHSH and LQKENI. The CDR3 extends over 15 amino acids. V lost 1 base to trimming and J lost 3 bases; unmatched junction nucleotides: 4. Written as DNA, the CDR3 is TGTGCCAGCTCACCACGGCGGGAGGGGTTCTACGAGCAGTACTTC. Encoded protein: CASSPRREGFYEQYF. Variable domain in full (rest from reference TRBV18 and TRBJ2-7): NAGVMQNPRHLVRRRGQEARLRCSPMKGHSHVYWYRQLPEEGLKFMVYLQKENIIDESGMPKERFSAEFPKEGPSILRIQQVVRGDSAAYFCASSPRREGFYEQYFGPGTRLTVT.

A note on this clone: A junction end diverges from the germline sequence, so it may reflect a read error. This rearrangement joins TRBV9 to TRBJ2-7; 7 nucleotides agree with TRBD2. The CDR3 spans 14 residues. Germline loops: CDR1 SGDLS, CDR2 YYNGEE. For the CDR3, the DNA is TGTGCCAGCAGCGTAGCGGGTGTGGGAGGGCCGTCCGCCTTC. Amino acids: CASSVAGVGGPSAF.